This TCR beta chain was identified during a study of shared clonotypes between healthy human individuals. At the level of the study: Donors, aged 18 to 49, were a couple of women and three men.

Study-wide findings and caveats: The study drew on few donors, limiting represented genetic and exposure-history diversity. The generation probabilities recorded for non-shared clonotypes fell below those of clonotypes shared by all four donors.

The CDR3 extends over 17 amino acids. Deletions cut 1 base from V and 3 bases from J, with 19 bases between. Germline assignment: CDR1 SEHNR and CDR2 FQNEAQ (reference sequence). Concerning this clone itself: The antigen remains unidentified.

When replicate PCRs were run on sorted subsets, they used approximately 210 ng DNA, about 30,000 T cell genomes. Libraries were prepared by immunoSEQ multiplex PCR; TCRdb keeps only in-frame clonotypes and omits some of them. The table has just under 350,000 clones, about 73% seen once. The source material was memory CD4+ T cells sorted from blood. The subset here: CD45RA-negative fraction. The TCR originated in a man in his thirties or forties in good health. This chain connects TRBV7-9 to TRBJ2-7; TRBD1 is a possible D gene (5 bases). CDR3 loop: CASSLGIGAKSDYEQYF. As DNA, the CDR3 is TGTGCCAGCAGCTTAGGTATTGGGGCAAAATCTGACTACGAGCAGTACTTC.